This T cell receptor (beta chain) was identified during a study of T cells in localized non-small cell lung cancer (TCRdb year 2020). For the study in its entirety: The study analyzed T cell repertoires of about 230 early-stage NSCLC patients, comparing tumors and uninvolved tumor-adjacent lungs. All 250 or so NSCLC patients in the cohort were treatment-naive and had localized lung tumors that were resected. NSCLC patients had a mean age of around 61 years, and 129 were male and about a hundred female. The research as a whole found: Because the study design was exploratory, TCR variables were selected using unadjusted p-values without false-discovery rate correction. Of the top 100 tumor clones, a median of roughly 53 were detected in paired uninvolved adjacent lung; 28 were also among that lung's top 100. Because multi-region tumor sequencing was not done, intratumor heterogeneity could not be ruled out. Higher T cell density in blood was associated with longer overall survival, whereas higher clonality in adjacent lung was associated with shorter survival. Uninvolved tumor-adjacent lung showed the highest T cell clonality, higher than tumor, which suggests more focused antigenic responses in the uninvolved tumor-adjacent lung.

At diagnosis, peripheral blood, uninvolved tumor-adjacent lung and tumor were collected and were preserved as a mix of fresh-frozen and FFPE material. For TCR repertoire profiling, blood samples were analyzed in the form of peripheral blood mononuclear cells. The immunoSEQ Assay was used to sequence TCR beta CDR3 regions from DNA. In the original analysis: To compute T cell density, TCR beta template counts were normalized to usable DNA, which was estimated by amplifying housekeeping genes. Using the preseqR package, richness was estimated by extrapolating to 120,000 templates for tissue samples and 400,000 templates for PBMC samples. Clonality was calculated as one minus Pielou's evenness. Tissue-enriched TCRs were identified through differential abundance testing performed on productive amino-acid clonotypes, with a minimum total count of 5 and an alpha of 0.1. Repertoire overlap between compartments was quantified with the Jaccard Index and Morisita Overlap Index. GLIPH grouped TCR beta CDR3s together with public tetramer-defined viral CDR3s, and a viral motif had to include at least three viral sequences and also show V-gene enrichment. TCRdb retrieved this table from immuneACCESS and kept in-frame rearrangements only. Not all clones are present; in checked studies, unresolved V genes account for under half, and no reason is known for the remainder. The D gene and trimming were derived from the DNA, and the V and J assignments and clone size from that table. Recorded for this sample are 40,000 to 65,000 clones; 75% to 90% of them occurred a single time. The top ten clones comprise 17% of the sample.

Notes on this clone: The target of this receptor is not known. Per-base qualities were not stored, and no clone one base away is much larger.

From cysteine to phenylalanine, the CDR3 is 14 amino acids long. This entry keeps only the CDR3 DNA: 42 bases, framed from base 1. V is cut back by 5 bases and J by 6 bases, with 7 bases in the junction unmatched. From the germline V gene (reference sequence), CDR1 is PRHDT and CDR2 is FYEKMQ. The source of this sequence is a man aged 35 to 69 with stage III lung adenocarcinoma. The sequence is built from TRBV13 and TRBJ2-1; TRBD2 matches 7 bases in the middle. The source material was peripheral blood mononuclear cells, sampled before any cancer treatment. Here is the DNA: TGTGCCAGCAGCCCCGGGACTACCTCCAATGAGCAGTTCTTC. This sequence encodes CASSPGTTSNEQFF.